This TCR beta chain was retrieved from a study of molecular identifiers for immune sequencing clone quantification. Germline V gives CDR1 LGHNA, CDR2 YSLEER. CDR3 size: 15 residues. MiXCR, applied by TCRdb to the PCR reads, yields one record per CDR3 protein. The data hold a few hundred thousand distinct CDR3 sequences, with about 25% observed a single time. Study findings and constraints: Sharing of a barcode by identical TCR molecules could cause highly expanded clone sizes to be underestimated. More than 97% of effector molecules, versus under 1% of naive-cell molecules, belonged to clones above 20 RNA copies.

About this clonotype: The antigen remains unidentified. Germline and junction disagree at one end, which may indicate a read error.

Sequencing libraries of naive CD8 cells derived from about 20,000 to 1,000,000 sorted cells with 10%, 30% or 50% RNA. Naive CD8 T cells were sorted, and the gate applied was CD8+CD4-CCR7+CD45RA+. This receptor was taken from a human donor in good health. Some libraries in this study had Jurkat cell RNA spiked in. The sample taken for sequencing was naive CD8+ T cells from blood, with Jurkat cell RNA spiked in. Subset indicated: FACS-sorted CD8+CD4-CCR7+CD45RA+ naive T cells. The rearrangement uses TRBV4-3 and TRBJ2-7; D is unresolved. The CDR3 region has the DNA TGCGCCAGCGGCCAAGATTTCAGCGTAGTCTACGAGCAGTACTTC. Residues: CASGQDFSVVYEQYF.